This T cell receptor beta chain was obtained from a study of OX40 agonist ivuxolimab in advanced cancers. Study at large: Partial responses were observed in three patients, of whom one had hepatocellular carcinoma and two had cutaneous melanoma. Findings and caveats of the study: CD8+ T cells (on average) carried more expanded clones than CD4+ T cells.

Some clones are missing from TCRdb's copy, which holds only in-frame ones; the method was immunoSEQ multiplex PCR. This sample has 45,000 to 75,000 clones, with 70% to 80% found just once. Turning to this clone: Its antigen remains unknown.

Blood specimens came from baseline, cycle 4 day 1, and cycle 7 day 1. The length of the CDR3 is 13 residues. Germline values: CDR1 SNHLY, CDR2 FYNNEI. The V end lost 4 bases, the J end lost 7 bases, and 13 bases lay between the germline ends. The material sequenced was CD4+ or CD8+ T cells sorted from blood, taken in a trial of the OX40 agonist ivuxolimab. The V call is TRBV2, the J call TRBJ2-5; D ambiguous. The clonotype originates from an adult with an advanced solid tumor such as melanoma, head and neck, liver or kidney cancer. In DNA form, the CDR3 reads TGTGCCAGCAGTGTAGGGCCGAAAGGGACCCAGTACTTC. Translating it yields CASSVGPKGTQYF.